The 29 T cell receptor beta chains listed next were all sequenced from one sample in a study of T cell responses to AZD1222 COVID-19 vaccine. Sequencing was performed with immunoSEQ multiplex PCR; in TCRdb, only in-frame clones are kept and a portion is missing. The sample holds 110,000 to 150,000 clones, approximately 90% seen once. Source: peripheral blood, taken on day 0 of AZD1222 vaccination. Source of these receptors: an adult in good health.

The gene calls are TRBV5-1 and TRBJ1-1; no clear D gene. The CDR3 has 12 residues. CDR1 is SGHRS and CDR2 is YFSETQ in the germline V gene. The V gene lost 4 bases and the J gene lost 0 bases, with 4 bases spanning the gap. The CDR3 spells CASSRMNTEAFF. The CDR3 region has the DNA TGCGCCAGCAGCCGGATGAACACTGAAGCTTTCTTT.

V and J are TRBV6-5 and TRBJ1-2, with TRBD1 identical over 7 bases. Looked up from germline, CDR1 is MNHEY and CDR2 is SVGAGI. The CDR3 has 15 amino acids. Germline trimming cut 6 bases from V and 4 bases from J; bases unmatched to any gene: 11. CDR3 coding DNA: TGTGCCAGCAGCCTTACATGGGGACAGAGCTATGGCTACACCTTC. Its protein is CASSLTWGQSYGYTF.

The DNA for the CDR3 is TGTGCCAGCAGCTTGGCTTGGTCGGACGAGCAGTACTTC. Encoded protein: CASSLAWSDEQYF. V and J are TRBV5-6 and TRBJ2-7, with D unclear. The CDR3 covers 13 residues. Germline loops: CDR1 SGHDT, CDR2 YYEEEE. V shed 0 bases and J shed 5 bases, with 9 bases lying between them.

The chain has TRBV27 and TRBJ2-3; weak D call: TRBD2 (6 bases). This CDR3 region has 14 residues. Trimming removed 11 bases at V and 1 base at J, with 16 bases between. Germline V gene data show CDR1 as MNHEY and CDR2 as SMNVEV (reference sequence). DNA for the CDR3: TGTGCCTCGAGAGGAGGGCCCGGCACAGATACGCAGTATTTT. Translated, it gives CASRGGPGTDTQYF.

The gene calls are TRBV6-5 and TRBJ1-2; D remains ambiguous. The CDR3 is made up of 14 amino acids. In germline, CDR1 is MNHEY, CDR2 SVGAGI. Deletions cut 4 bases from V and 4 bases from J, with 13 bases between. CDR3 DNA: TGTGCCAGCAGTTCCGGACCCCAGGCCTATGGCTACACCTTC. It yields the protein CASSSGPQAYGYTF.

The table lists this clone with a count of one. The rearrangement links TRBV5-3 to TRBJ2-1, with D tentatively TRBD2 (5 bases). TRBV5-3 is treated as an ORF (open reading frame) with a function not yet certain. The V end lost 7 bases, the J end lost 0 bases, and 14 bases lay between the germline ends. The length of the CDR3 is 15 residues. The CDR3 DNA is TGTGCCAGACTAATCAAGCGGAACTCCTACAATGAGCAGTTCTTC. Translating gives CARLIKRNSYNEQFF.

This chain uses TRBV5-1 with TRBJ2-2; D might be TRBD2 (5 bases). The CDR3 contains 15 residues. Germline V gene lookup returns CDR1 SGHRS and CDR2 YFSETQ. The V gene lost 9 bases and the J gene lost 5 bases, with 20 bases spanning the gap. The CDR3 region has the DNA TGCGCCATCAACTTGGAGGCGGATAGTACCGGGGAGCTGTTTTTT. It specifies CAINLEADSTGELFF.

This chain uses TRBV4-1 with TRBJ2-3; D possibly corresponds to TRBD2 (6 bases). The ends were cut back, 6 bases at V and 0 bases at J, with 16 bases in the middle. This CDR3 contains 16 residues. CDR1 MGHRA and CDR2 YSYEKL come from the germline V gene. CDR3 loop: CASRDGGVLSTDTQYF. CDR3 DNA sequence: TGCGCCAGCAGGGACGGCGGGGTCCTCAGCACAGATACGCAGTATTTT.

V and J are TRBV10-2 and TRBJ2-1; 7 bases are shared with TRBD2. This CDR3 contains 15 residues. J lost 8 bases, V lost 6 bases, and 13 bases had no gene match. Germline values: CDR1 WSHSY, CDR2 SAAADI. The CDR3 bases are TGCGCCAGCAGATCACAACCGACTAGCTCCGATGAGCAGTTCTTC. Translated: CASRSQPTSSDEQFF.

V is TRBV5-4 and J is TRBJ2-1, with D perhaps given as TRBD1 or TRBD2 (5 bases each). CDR1 and CDR2 from the germline V gene are SGHNT and YYREEE (reference sequence). Trimming stripped 0 bases from V and 0 bases from J, with 7 bases between. The CDR3 totals 15 residues. The CDR3: CASSLAGSSYNEQFF. For the CDR3, the DNA is TGTGCCAGCAGCTTGGCAGGGAGCTCCTACAATGAGCAGTTCTTC. The full variable domain, its missing parts supplied by reference TRBV5-4 and TRBJ2-1, is ETGVTQSPTHLIKTRGQQVTLRCSSQSGHNTVSWYQQALGQGPQFIFQYYREEENGRGNFPPRFSGLQFPNYSSELNVNALELDDSALYLCASSLAGSSYNEQFFGPGTRLTVL.

V gene TRBV7-2 combines with J gene TRBJ2-7, with D possibly being TRBD1 (5 bases). Germline V gives CDR1 SGHTA, CDR2 FQGNSA. This CDR3 region has 13 residues. V lost 5 bases, J lost 3 bases, and 11 bases lay in between. CDR3 nucleotides: TGTGCCAGCAGCATAGGACACGGCTACGAGCAGTACTTC. Its translation is CASSIGHGYEQYF.

In its sample, this clone was seen a few times. The J gene is TRBJ2-1, the V gene TRBV3-1 (or the pseudogene TRBV3-2), with D uncertain. The V end lost 0 bases, the J end lost 0 bases, and 15 bases lay between the germline ends. This CDR3 is built from 18 residues. Germline lookup yields CDR1 LGHDT and CDR2 YNNKEL (reference sequence). The DNA for the CDR3 is TGTGCCAGCAGCCAAGATCGGCCTCATAGGGACTCCTACAATGAGCAGTTCTTC. Residues: CASSQDRPHRDSYNEQFF.

J is TRBJ2-2 and V is TRBV30; a possible D gene is TRBD2 (5 bases). Germline CDR1 is GTSNPN and CDR2 is SVGIG (reference sequence). This CDR3 contains 12 residues. Trimming shortened V by 5 bases and J by 6 bases, and 10 bases separated the two germline ends. The CDR3, as DNA: TGTGCCTGGGGGGAGACCGCCGGGGAGCTGTTTTTT. As protein: CAWGETAGELFF.

The chain carries TRBV7-2 and TRBJ1-4; a weak D match, TRBD1 (6 bases). The V and J ends lost 5 bases and 7 bases respectively, with 11 bases between them. Germline V CDR1 and CDR2: SGHTA, FQGNSA. This CDR3 region has 13 residues. This chain's CDR3 is CASSQGRFEKLFF. In DNA, the CDR3 is TGTGCCAGCAGCCAGGGGAGATTTGAAAAACTGTTTTTT.

This clone occurred once. The CDR3 sequence: CASKDKLGGQETQYF. The DNA of the CDR3 is TGTGCCAGTAAGGATAAACTGGGGGGTCAAGAGACCCAGTACTTC. The chain links TRBV19 to TRBJ2-5, with D maybe TRBD2 (6 bases). With 7 bases removed from V and 2 bases from J, the gap between germline ends came to 17 bases. Germline V gene data show CDR1 as LNHDA and CDR2 as SQIVND (reference sequence). The CDR3 covers 15 residues.

This clone occurred a few times. The chain carries TRBV7-2 and TRBJ2-2; possibly TRBD2 for D (6 bases). CDR1 is SGHTA and CDR2 is FQGNSA in the germline V gene. V was trimmed by 3 bases and J by 9 bases, leaving 17 bases between them. This CDR3 has 15 amino acids. CDR3 region: CASSFRDGGTRELFF. The CDR3 DNA is TGTGCCAGCAGCTTCCGGGACGGGGGTACCCGGGAGCTGTTTTTT.

The V gene is TRBV28, the J gene TRBJ2-3, with a weak D call TRBD2 (6 bases). This CDR3 has 16 amino acids. Germline-derived CDR1 and CDR2 are MDHEN and SYDVKM. Trimming took 5 bases from V and 2 from J, leaving 17 bases between them. CDR3 nucleotide sequence: TGTGCCAGCAGTCTTATAGCGGCCATCAACACAGATACGCAGTATTTT. Amino acids: CASSLIAAINTDTQYF. The full variable domain, rest sourced from reference TRBV28 and TRBJ2-3, is DVKVTQSSRYLVKRTGEKVFLECVQDMDHENMFWYRQDPGLGLRLIYFSYDVKMKEKGDIPEGYSVSREKKERFSLILESASTNQTSMYLCASSLIAAINTDTQYFGPGTRLTVL.

This chain connects TRBV7-8 to TRBJ2-7; D gene uncertain. V lost 5 bases and J lost 4, with 18 bases in between. The CDR3 totals 15 residues. Per the germline V gene, CDR1 is SGHVS and CDR2 is FQNEAQ. The CDR3: CASSLPAGPRYEQYF. CDR3 sequence (DNA): TGTGCCAGCAGCCTACCCGCCGGGCCTAGATACGAGCAGTACTTC.

This clone has a single count. This chain joins TRBV5-4 and TRBJ1-1; D is ambiguous. The germline CDR1 and CDR2 sequences are SGHNT and YYREEE (reference sequence). Trimming took 5 bases from V and 0 from J, leaving 11 bases between them. This CDR3 region has 14 residues. CDR3 residues: CASSASRLNTEAFF. The CDR3 DNA follows: TGTGCCAGCAGTGCTTCCCGCTTGAACACTGAAGCTTTCTTT.

The CDR3 spells CASSIAGWAGRGLGTEAFF. CDR3 sequence (DNA): TGTGCCAGTAGTATCGCTGGGTGGGCAGGCAGAGGGCTGGGCACTGAAGCTTTCTTT. The chain recombines TRBV19 with TRBJ1-1, with D hard to call. The V gene lost 3 bases and the J gene lost 4 bases, with 27 bases spanning the gap. The CDR3 is 19 amino acids. Germline CDR1 and CDR2: LNHDA and SQIVND (reference sequence).

The chain recombines TRBV7-2 with TRBJ1-1; 7 bases are a match to TRBD1. V shed 6 bases and J 4 bases; nucleotides not matched to a gene: 11. This CDR3 has 15 residues. CDR1 and CDR2 (germline): SGHTA, FQGNSA. CDR3 coding DNA: TGTGCCAGCAGTCGGGACAGCAAGGAGGGCACTGAAGCTTTCTTT. This gives the protein CASSRDSKEGTEAFF.

This clone has only a few counts. This rearrangement joins TRBV28 to TRBJ1-5; possible D gene TRBD1, 6 bases. Germline CDR1 reads MDHEN; CDR2 reads SYDVKM. There are 16 residues in the CDR3. V lost 5 bases to trimming and J lost 4 bases, with 18 bases between them. The CDR3 reads CASSPGGLPPNQPQHF. CDR3 in DNA: TGTGCCAGCAGTCCTGGGGGGCTCCCTCCAAATCAGCCCCAGCATTTT.

The V gene is TRBV5-1, the J gene TRBJ2-7, with D unclear. Germline V gives CDR1 SGHRS, CDR2 YFSETQ. This CDR3 comprises 13 residues. With 2 bases removed from V and 3 bases from J, the gap between germline ends came to 9 bases. The DNA for the CDR3 is TGCGCCAGCAGCTTACGTCCCGACTACGAGCAGTACTTC. It translates to CASSLRPDYEQYF.

This sequence joins TRBV25-1 and TRBJ1-1; D is perhaps TRBD1 (5 bases). CDR1 is MGHDK, CDR2 SYGVNS, per germline. This CDR3 comprises 14 residues. The V and J ends lost 6 bases and 6 bases respectively, with 17 bases between them. CDR3 DNA sequence: TGTGCCAGCAGCCCCGGGACCAGAATCTCTGAAGCTTTCTTT. Its translation: CASSPGTRISEAFF.

This clone is a singleton in its sample. This sequence joins TRBV28 and TRBJ1-1, with a possible D match to TRBD1 (5 bases). The CDR3 covers 15 residues. Germline V CDR1 and CDR2: MDHEN, SYDVKM. Deletions cut 8 bases from V and 1 base from J, with 17 bases between. The CDR3 nucleotides read TGTGCCAGCCCCCGATCCGGGACGGGGAACACTGAAGCTTTCTTT. It encodes CASPRSGTGNTEAFF.

The V and J genes are TRBV10-2 and TRBJ2-3; D possibly corresponds to TRBD2 (7 bases). Per germline, CDR1 WSHSY and CDR2 SAAADI. The V gene lost 2 bases and the J gene lost 4 bases, with 10 bases spanning the gap. The CDR3 consists of 14 residues. The DNA for the CDR3 is TGCGCCAGCAGTGAGACAGGGAGGGCAGATACGCAGTATTTT. Protein: CASSETGRADTQYF.

The chain is built from TRBV19 and TRBJ2-6; 7 bases line up with TRBD2. The length of the CDR3 is 16 residues. J gave up 4 bases and V 3 bases, and 6 bases lay outside the gene matches. Looked up from germline, CDR1 is LNHDA and CDR2 is SQIVND (reference sequence). The CDR3 region has the DNA TGTGCCAGTAGTATTGGGAGGGGTTCCGGGGCCAACGTCCTGACTTTC. This gives the protein CASSIGRGSGANVLTF.

The chain recombines TRBV14 with TRBJ1-6; unclear D gene. Per germline, CDR1 SGHDN and CDR2 FVKESK. This CDR3 has 15 residues. V lost 0 bases and J lost 7, with 10 bases in between. The DNA of the CDR3 is TGTGCCAGCAGCCAAGACTCGGGTGTCAATTCACCCCTCCACTTT. It encodes CASSQDSGVNSPLHF.

This chain links TRBV12-3 or TRBV12-4 with TRBJ1-2, with 7 bases fitting TRBD1. V gave up 3 bases and J gave up 4 bases; unmatched junction bases: 2. This CDR3 spans 13 amino acids. The CDR3, as DNA: TGTGCCAGCAGTTTTGACAGGGCCTATGGCTACACCTTC. Its protein product is CASSFDRAYGYTF.